This is a list of T cell receptor beta chains from one sample in a study of PD-1 blockade in classical Hodgkin lymphoma. Measured with immunoSEQ multiplex PCR; TCRdb has only the in-frame clones, and not every one. Of tens of thousands of clones in the sample, about nine tenths are singletons; the top ten hold about 20%. The sequencing here drew on peripheral blood mononuclear cells (PBMCs), taken at baseline. The origin of the receptors is a human donor with classical Hodgkin lymphoma. Both conserved end residues are part of each CDR3. A D gene is named only where the DNA matches it firmly. Clone sizes are given selectively: once, few, many, or a class where the clone is expanded.

V gene	clone size	D gene	J gene	CDR3 protein	CDR3 DNA
TRBV11-2	-	TRBD2	TRBJ2-1	CASSDGLAGYNEQFF	TGTGCCAGCAGCGACGGACTAGCGGGATACAATGAGCAGTTCTTC
TRBV30	-	-	TRBJ1-1	CAWNEGLADEAFF	TGTGCCTGGAATGAAGGTCTAGCAGATGAAGCTTTCTTT
TRBV7-9	-	TRBD2	TRBJ2-3	CASSSGTSGRYGTDTQYF	TGTGCCAGCAGCTCCGGGACTAGCGGGAGGTACGGCACAGATACGCAGTATTTT
TRBV11-3	-	-	TRBJ2-1	CASSASGVSPYNEQFF	TGTGCCAGCAGCGCCAGTGGGGTGTCCCCTTACAATGAGCAGTTCTTC
TRBV2	-	-	TRBJ2-7	CASSEWGDSEQYF	TGTGCCAGCAGTGAATGGGGGGATAGCGAGCAGTACTTC
TRBV12-5	-	-	TRBJ2-7	CASGLGTPRLSYEQYF	TGTGCTAGTGGTTTGGGGACCCCCAGGCTTTCCTACGAGCAGTACTTC
TRBV29-1	-	TRBD1	TRBJ1-2	CSASGTVHGYTF	TGCAGCGCATCCGGGACAGTACATGGCTACACCTTC
TRBV7-2	-	-	TRBJ1-2	CASSSGVQGRGYGYTF	TGTGCCAGCAGTTCTGGGGTTCAGGGCCGAGGCTATGGCTACACCTTC
TRBV14	-	-	TRBJ2-5	CASKSGGYQETQYF	TGTGCCAGCAAAAGTGGGGGGTACCAAGAGACCCAGTACTTC
TRBV5-1	-	-	TRBJ2-5	CASSFPGGGQETQYF	TGCGCCAGCAGCTTTCCAGGAGGGGGGCAAGAGACCCAGTACTTC
TRBV9	-	TRBD2	TRBJ2-1	CASITAGGYNEQFF	TGTGCCAGCATCACAGCGGGGGGATACAATGAGCAGTTCTTC
TRBV27	once	-	TRBJ2-7	CASSLRVSYEQYF	TGTGCCAGCAGTTTACGGGTTTCCTACGAGCAGTACTTC
TRBV4-2	-	TRBD2	TRBJ2-3	CASSLGTSGNADTQYF	TGTGCCAGCAGCCTCGGGACTAGCGGGAACGCAGATACGCAGTATTTT
TRBV6-6	-	TRBD1	TRBJ1-1	CASSYGTGVNTEAFF	TGTGCCAGCAGTTACGGGACAGGGGTTAACACTGAAGCTTTCTTT
TRBV5-4	-	-	TRBJ2-3	CASSLGLAPDTQYF	TGTGCCAGCAGCTTGGGTCTAGCCCCGGATACGCAGTATTTT
TRBV7-7	-	TRBD1	TRBJ1-1	CASSLRDRAAFF	TGTGCCAGCAGCCTGCGGGACAGGGCGGCTTTCTTT
TRBV7-2	-	-	TRBJ2-1	CASSSSTRPSYNEQFF	TGTGCCAGCAGCTCCAGCACTAGGCCCTCCTACAATGAGCAGTTCTTC
TRBV27	-	-	TRBJ2-2	CASGLARYGELFF	TGTGCCAGCGGGCTAGCGCGTTACGGGGAGCTGTTTTTT
TRBV4-3	-	TRBD1	TRBJ1-5	CASSQDPQGYSNQPQHF	TGCGCCAGCAGCCAGGACCCACAGGGGTATAGCAATCAGCCCCAGCATTTT
TRBV6-5	-	-	TRBJ1-2	CASRTRTGFAGYTF	TGTGCCAGCAGGACCCGGACGGGGTTCGCTGGCTACACCTTC
TRBV28	-	-	TRBJ2-1	CASSLSQDRYQFF	TGTGCCAGCAGTTTAAGCCAAGATCGATATCAGTTCTTC
TRBV28	-	-	TRBJ1-4	CASSRGGTPTNEKLFF	TGTGCCAGCAGTCGGGGTGGCACTCCAACTAATGAAAAACTGTTTTTT
TRBV5-6	-	TRBD1	TRBJ1-1	CASSRGQWTEAFF	TGTGCCAGCAGCAGGGGACAGTGGACTGAAGCTTTCTTT
TRBV2	-	-	TRBJ2-7	CASSEMVNGEQYF	TGTGCCAGCAGTGAAATGGTTAACGGCGAGCAGTACTTC
TRBV7-9	-	-	TRBJ2-2	CASSWDPNTGELFF	TGTGCCAGCAGCTGGGACCCGAACACCGGGGAGCTGTTTTTT
TRBV9	-	-	TRBJ2-1	CASSGHGDSYNEQFF	TGTGCCAGCAGCGGCCACGGTGACTCCTACAATGAGCAGTTCTTC
TRBV18	-	-	TRBJ1-1	CASSPGGGRTEAFF	TGTGCCAGCTCACCCGGAGGGGGGCGCACTGAAGCTTTCTTT
TRBV6-1	-	-	TRBJ2-7	CASSQASYEQYF	TGTGCCAGCAGTCAGGCGTCCTACGAGCAGTACTTC